This TCR beta chain is from a study of prognosis after radiotherapy for stage I lung cancer. On the study more broadly: Whereas eleven to twelve patients had adenocarcinoma, squamous cell carcinoma was the tumor in about 7.

The CDR3 runs to 15 residues. Germline V gives CDR1 SGDLS, CDR2 YYNGEE. V dropped 3 bases and J dropped 7; count of bases not matched to a gene: 10. Peripheral blood, in roughly 6-milliliter volumes, was drawn at each of two time points. This clonotype was seen many times. Two-round multiplex PCR on genomic DNA was the method by which TCR beta CDR3 was amplified. Gene-specific primers for each TRBV and TRBJ gene drove first-round PCR. TCRdb fed the multiplex PCR reads into MiXCR, producing one record per CDR3 protein. The data contain approximately 41,000 distinct CDR3 sequences, approximately 25% of them singletons.

This receptor was identified in a donor at least 50 years old with non-small cell lung cancer. The chain uses TRBV9 and TRBJ2-7, with 10 nucleotides matching TRBD1. Sequenced material: PBMCs, taken before or after stereotactic body radiation therapy (not recorded which). The CDR3 bases are TGTGCCAGCAGCGCGGGACAGGGGCGGACCCTGGAGCAGTACTTC. It translates to CASSAGQGRTLEQYF.